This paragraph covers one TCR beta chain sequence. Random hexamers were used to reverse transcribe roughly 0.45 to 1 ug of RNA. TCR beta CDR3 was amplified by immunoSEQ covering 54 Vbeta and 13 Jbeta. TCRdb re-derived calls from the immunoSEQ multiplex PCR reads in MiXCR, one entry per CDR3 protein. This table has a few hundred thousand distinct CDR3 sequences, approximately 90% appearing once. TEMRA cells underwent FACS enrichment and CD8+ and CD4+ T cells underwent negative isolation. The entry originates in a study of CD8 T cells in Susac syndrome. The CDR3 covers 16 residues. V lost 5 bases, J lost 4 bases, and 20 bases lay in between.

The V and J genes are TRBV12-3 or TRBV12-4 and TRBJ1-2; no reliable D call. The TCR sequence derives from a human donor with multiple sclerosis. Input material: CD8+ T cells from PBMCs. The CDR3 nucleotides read TGTGCCAGCAGTCCCCCTACCGAGGAGCTAACCTATGGCTACACCTTC. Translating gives CASSPPTEELTYGYTF.